The rows below give T cell receptor beta chains drawn from one sample of a study of cytomegalovirus exposure and HLA in healthy donors. The table came from immunoSEQ multiplex PCR; TCRdb's copy has only in-frame clones and leaves some out. The table shows approximately 150,000 clones, with approximately 68% occurring only once. Sequenced material: PBMCs. The receptor set was obtained from a man aged 35 to 55 in good health and CMV-seronegative. Both conserved end residues are part of each CDR3. Fields, in order: CDR3 length, clone size, D gene, V gene, J gene, CDR3 protein, CDR3 DNA. A D gene is named only where the DNA matches it firmly. The size of a clone is reported for some rows only, either as once, few or many, or as a class for expanded clones.

13	.	TRBD1	TRBV29-1	TRBJ1-1	CSVLTGGSGEAFF	TGCAGCGTCCTGACAGGGGGATCTGGTGAAGCTTTCTTT
11	.	TRBD1	TRBV29-1	TRBJ2-1	CSGTKGAPQFF	TGCAGCGGTACTAAGGGGGCACCCCAGTTCTTC
15	.	TRBD2	TRBV10-3	TRBJ2-3	CAISAGGRITDTQYF	TGTGCCATCAGTGCGGGAGGGCGGATCACAGATACGCAGTATTTT
15	.	TRBD1	TRBV5-1	TRBJ2-2	CASSWGQLLTGELFF	TGCGCCAGCAGCTGGGGACAGTTACTCACCGGGGAGCTGTTTTTT
16	.	TRBD2	TRBV19	TRBJ2-1	CASSRPGTSSYNEQFF	TGTGCCAGTAGCCGTCCAGGGACTAGCTCCTACAATGAGCAGTTCTTC
15	.	.	TRBV9	TRBJ2-7	CASSPTGNLPYEQYF	TGTGCCAGCAGCCCCACAGGGAATCTTCCCTACGAGCAGTACTTC
12	.	.	TRBV9	TRBJ2-7	CASSADTYEQYF	TGTGCCAGCAGCGCAGATACCTACGAGCAGTACTTC
13	.	.	TRBV6-1	TRBJ1-1	CAGARVMNTEAFF	TGTGCCGGCGCCAGGGTGATGAACACTGAAGCTTTCTTT
15	once	.	TRBV5-1	TRBJ2-5	CASSLDTGTQETQYF	TGCGCCAGCAGCCTGGACACAGGAACGCAAGAGACCCAGTACTTC
14	.	.	TRBV30	TRBJ1-1	CAWSVHRVATEAFF	TGTGCCTGGAGTGTACACAGGGTCGCCACTGAAGCTTTCTTT
14	.	.	TRBV19	TRBJ2-3	CASSIQVNTDTQYF	TGTGCCAGTAGTATTCAGGTTAACACAGATACGCAGTATTTT
11	.	.	TRBV20-1	TRBJ1-4	CSAPTGSGLFF	TGCAGTGCCCCGACAGGAAGTGGACTGTTTTTT
16	.	TRBD2	TRBV5-1	TRBJ2-7	CASSLEGSGSLYEQYF	TGCGCCAGCAGCTTGGAGGGTAGCGGGAGCTTATACGAGCAGTACTTC
14	.	TRBD2	TRBV30	TRBJ2-1	CAWSALAGKSEQFF	TGTGCCTGGAGCGCACTAGCGGGAAAATCTGAGCAGTTCTTC
14	.	TRBD1	TRBV6-1	TRBJ1-4	CASSEGTGVEKLFF	TGTGCCAGCAGTGAGGGGACAGGGGTTGAAAAACTGTTTTTT
14	once	.	TRBV5-4	TRBJ2-5	CASSLAGSGETQYF	TGTGCCAGCAGCTTGGCGGGGTCGGGAGAGACCCAGTACTTC
12	.	.	TRBV11-3	TRBJ2-2	CASSSGAGELFF	TGTGCCAGCAGCTCGGGTGCCGGGGAGCTGTTTTTT
18	few	.	TRBV30	TRBJ2-6	CAWSADRRFPSGANVLTF	TGTGCCTGGAGCGCCGACAGGAGATTTCCCTCTGGGGCCAACGTCCTGACTTTC
14	.	.	TRBV6-5	TRBJ2-3	CASSYALATDTQYF	TGTGCCAGCAGTTACGCGCTAGCCACAGATACGCAGTATTTT
12	.	.	TRBV19	TRBJ1-1	CASNQGGTEAFF	TGTGCCAGTAACCAAGGAGGCACTGAAGCTTTCTTT
17	.	TRBD2	TRBV28	TRBJ2-7	CASSPPIPLAGLGEQYF	TGTGCCAGCAGTCCCCCCATCCCCTTAGCGGGGTTGGGCGAGCAGTACTTC
16	once	TRBD1	TRBV5-4	TRBJ2-2	CASSLDRGRGTGELFF	TGTGCCAGCAGCTTAGACAGGGGGCGTGGGACCGGGGAGCTGTTTTTT
19	.	TRBD2	TRBV4-1	TRBJ2-7	CASSQSGTSEPGGLYEQYF	TGCGCCAGCAGCCAATCCGGGACTAGCGAGCCCGGGGGCCTCTACGAGCAGTACTTC
17	.	.	TRBV5-6	TRBJ1-5	CASSLYSSPYSNQPQHF	TGTGCCAGCAGCTTGTACAGCTCACCTTATAGCAATCAGCCCCAGCATTTT
15	few	.	TRBV5-5	TRBJ1-3	CASSPWTDSGNTIYF	TGTGCCAGCAGCCCGTGGACAGACTCTGGAAACACCATATATTTT
13	.	TRBD1	TRBV7-3	TRBJ2-3	CASSSRGRDTQYF	TGTGCCAGCAGCTCAAGGGGGCGGGATACGCAGTATTTT
15	.	.	TRBV7-6	TRBJ2-1	CASSTNHREYNEQFF	TGTGCCAGCAGCACCAACCATCGGGAGTACAATGAGCAGTTCTTC
13	few	TRBD2	TRBV2	TRBJ2-7	CASTRLAGGEQYF	TGTGCCAGCACCCGACTAGCGGGTGGCGAGCAGTACTTC
15	.	TRBD1	TRBV9	TRBJ2-1	CASSGGTGGPNEQFF	TGTGCCAGCAGCGGGGGGACAGGGGGCCCCAATGAGCAGTTCTTC